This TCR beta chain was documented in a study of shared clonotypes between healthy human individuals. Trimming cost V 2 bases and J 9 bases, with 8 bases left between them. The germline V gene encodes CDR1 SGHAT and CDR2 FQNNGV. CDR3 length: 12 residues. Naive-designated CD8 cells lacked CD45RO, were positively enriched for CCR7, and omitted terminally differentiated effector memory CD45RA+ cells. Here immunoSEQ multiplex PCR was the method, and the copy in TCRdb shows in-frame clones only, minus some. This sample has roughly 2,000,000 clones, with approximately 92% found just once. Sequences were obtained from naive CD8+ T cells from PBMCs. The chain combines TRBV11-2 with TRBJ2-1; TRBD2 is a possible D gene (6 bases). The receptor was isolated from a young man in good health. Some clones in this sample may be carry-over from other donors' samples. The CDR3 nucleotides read TGTGCCAGCAGCTTACTAGCGACTGAGCAGTTCTTC. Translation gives CASSLLATEQFF.